There are a few counts of the clone carrying this TCR beta chain. The target antigen is unknown. This CDR3 region has 16 residues. The V gene's germline CDR1 is SGHVS and CDR2 FQNEAQ. J gave up 1 base and V 1 base, and 3 bases lay outside the gene matches. PCR involved 60 Vbeta and 13 Jbeta primers. TCRdb's copy holds only in-frame clones and misses some; the assay was immunoSEQ multiplex PCR. The sample contains a few hundred thousand clones, approximately 84% of which appear only once. This entry is derived from a study of cytomegalovirus exposure and HLA in healthy donors. The wider study: Across 300 to 400 genotyped donors, 81% landed in the Caucasian-associated ancestry cluster.

Study conclusions and caveats: Donors belonging to an Asian-associated ancestry cluster reportedly showed fewer N-insertions in productive TCRs than the roughly 670-donor mean, according to what a later analysis found. It is likely that the observed cluster of highly shared sequence variants was a sequencing artifact. Another analysis was done later, and it associated approximately 15,000 TCR beta sequences with HLA alleles at 0.05 false discovery rate.

The chain couples TRBV7-8 to TRBJ1-4; 7 bases agree with TRBD1. The source material was PBMCs. The sequence derives from a woman aged 40 to 50 in good health and CMV-seropositive. The CDR3 here is CASSLGQGGTNEKLFF. CDR3 nucleotides: TGTGCCAGCAGCTTAGGACAGGGCGGAACTAATGAAAAACTGTTTTTT. The full variable domain, completed using reference TRBV7-8 and TRBJ1-4, is GAGVSQSPRYKVAKRGQDVALRCDPISGHVSLFWYQQALGQGPEFLTYFQNEAQLDKSGLPSDRFFAERPEGSVSTLKIQRTQQEDSAVYLCASSLGQGGTNEKLFFGSGTQLSVL.